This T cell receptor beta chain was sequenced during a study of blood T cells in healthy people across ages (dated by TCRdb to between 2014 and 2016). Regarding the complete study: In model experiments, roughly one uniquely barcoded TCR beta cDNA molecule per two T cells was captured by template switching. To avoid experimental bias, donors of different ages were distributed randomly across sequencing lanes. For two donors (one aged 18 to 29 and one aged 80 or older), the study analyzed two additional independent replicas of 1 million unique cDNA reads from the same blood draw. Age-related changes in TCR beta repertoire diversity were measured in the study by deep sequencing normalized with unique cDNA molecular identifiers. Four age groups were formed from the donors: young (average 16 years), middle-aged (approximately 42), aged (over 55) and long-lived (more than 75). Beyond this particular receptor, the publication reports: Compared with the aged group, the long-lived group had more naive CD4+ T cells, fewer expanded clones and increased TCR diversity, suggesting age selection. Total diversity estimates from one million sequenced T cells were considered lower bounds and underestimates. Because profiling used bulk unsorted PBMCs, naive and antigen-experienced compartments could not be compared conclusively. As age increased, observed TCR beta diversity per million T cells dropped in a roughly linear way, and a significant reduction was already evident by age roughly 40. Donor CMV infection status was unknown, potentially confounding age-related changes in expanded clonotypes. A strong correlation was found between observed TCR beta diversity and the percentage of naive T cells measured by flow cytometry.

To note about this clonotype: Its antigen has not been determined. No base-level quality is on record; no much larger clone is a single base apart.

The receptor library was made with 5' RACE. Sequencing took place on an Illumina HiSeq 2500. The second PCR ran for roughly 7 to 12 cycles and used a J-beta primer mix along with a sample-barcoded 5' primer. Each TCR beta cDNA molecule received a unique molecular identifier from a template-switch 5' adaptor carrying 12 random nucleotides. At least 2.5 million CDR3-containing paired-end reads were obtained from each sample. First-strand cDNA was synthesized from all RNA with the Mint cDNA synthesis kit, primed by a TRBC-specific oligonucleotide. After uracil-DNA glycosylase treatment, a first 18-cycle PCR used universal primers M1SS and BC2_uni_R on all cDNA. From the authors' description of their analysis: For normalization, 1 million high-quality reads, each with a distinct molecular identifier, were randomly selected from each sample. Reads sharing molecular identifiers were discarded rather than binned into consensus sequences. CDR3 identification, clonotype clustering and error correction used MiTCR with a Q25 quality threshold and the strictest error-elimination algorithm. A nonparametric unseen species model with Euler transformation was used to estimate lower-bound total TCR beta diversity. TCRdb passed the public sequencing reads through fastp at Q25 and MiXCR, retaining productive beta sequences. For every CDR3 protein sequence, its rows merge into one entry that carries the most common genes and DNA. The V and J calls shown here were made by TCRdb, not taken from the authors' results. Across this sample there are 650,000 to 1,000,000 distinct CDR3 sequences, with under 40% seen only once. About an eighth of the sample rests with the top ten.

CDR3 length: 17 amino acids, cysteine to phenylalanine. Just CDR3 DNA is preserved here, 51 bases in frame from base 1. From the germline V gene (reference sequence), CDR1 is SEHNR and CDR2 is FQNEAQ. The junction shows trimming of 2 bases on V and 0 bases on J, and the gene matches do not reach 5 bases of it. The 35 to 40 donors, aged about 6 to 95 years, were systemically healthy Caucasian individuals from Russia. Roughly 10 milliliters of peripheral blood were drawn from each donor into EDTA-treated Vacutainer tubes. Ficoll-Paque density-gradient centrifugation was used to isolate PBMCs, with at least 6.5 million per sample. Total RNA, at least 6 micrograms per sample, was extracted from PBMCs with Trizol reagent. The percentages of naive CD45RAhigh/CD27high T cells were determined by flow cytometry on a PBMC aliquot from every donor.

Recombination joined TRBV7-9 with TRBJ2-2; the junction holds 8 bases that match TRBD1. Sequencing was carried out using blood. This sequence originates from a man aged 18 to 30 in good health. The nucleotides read TGTGCCAGCAGCTTACCCACGACAGGGGCGAACACCGGGGAGCTGTTTTTT. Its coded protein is CASSLPTTGANTGELFF.